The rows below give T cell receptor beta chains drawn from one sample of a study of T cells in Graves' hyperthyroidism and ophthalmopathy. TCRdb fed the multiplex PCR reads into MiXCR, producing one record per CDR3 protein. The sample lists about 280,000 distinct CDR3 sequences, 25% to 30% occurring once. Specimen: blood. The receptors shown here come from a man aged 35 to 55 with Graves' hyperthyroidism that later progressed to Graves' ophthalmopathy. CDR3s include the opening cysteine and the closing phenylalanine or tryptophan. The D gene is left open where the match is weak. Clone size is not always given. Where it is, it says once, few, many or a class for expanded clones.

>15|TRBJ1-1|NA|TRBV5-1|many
CASSLGHRLNTEAFF
TGCGCCAGCAGCTTGGGACACAGGTTGAACACTGAAGCTTTCTTT
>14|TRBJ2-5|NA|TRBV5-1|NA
CASSRRGSGETQYF
TGCGCCAGCAGCCGGAGGGGTAGTGGGGAGACCCAGTACTTC
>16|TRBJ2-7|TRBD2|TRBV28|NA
CASSPRTSGPTYEQYF
TGTGCCAGCAGTCCACGGACTAGCGGTCCGACCTACGAGCAGTACTTC
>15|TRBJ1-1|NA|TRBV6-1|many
CASSEARSRNTEAFF
TGTGCCAGCAGTGAAGCGAGGAGCCGGAACACTGAAGCTTTCTTT
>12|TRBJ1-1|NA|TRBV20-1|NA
CSAHRDLGLAFF
TGCAGTGCTCACCGGGACCTAGGCTTGGCTTTCTTT
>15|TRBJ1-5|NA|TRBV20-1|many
CSATEGRPSNQPQHF
TGCAGTGCCACGGAAGGAAGGCCTAGCAATCAGCCCCAGCATTTT
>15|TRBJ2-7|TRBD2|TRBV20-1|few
CSAERLAGGTYEQYF
TGCAGTGCGGAAAGACTAGCGGGAGGTACCTACGAGCAGTACTTC
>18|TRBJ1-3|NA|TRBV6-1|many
CASSEAHFRAGRGNTIYF
TGTGCCAGCAGTGAAGCGCATTTCCGAGCGGGCCGTGGAAACACCATATATTTT
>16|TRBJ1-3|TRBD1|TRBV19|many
CASSIPRTGEGNTIYF
TGTGCCAGTAGTATACCGCGGACAGGGGAAGGAAACACCATATATTTT
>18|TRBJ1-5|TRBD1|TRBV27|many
CASSRKQGPPVPGQPQHF
TGTGCCAGCAGCCGTAAACAGGGGCCACCCGTTCCTGGGCAGCCCCAGCATTTT
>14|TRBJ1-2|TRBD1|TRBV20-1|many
CSAPTGVFNYGYTF
TGCAGTGCTCCGACAGGGGTTTTTAACTATGGCTACACCTTC
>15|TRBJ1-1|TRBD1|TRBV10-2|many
CASTTIGDRLPEAFF
TGCGCCAGCACCACTATAGGGGACAGGCTGCCTGAAGCTTTCTTT
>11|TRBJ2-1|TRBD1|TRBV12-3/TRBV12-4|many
CASRDRDEQFF
TGTGCCAGCAGAGACAGGGATGAGCAGTTCTTC
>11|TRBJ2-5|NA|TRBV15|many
CATSKGETQYF
TGTGCCACCAGCAAGGGAGAGACCCAGTACTTC
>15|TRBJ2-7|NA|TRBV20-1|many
CSAREGLAQGREQYF
TGCAGTGCTAGAGAGGGTCTAGCCCAAGGACGCGAGCAGTACTTC
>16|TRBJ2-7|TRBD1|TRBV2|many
CASSGRGTGAGDEQYF
TGTGCCAGCAGTGGGAGAGGGACAGGGGCGGGGGACGAGCAGTACTTC
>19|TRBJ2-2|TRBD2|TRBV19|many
CASSIGTSGSYLRTGELFF
TGTGCCAGTAGTATAGGGACTAGCGGGAGTTATCTGAGAACCGGGGAGCTGTTTTTT
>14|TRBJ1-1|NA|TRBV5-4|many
CASSLGQFNTEAFF
TGTGCCAGCAGCTTGGGACAGTTTAACACTGAAGCTTTCTTT
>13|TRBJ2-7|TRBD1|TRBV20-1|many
CSASHRGIYEQYF
TGCAGTGCTAGCCACAGGGGAATCTACGAGCAGTACTTC
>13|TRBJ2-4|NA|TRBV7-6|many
CASSLADKNIQYF
TGTGCCAGCAGCTTAGCGGACAAAAACATTCAGTACTTC
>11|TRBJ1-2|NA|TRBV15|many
CATSRDSRGAF
TGTGCCACCAGCAGAGATTCCCGGGGGGCCTTC